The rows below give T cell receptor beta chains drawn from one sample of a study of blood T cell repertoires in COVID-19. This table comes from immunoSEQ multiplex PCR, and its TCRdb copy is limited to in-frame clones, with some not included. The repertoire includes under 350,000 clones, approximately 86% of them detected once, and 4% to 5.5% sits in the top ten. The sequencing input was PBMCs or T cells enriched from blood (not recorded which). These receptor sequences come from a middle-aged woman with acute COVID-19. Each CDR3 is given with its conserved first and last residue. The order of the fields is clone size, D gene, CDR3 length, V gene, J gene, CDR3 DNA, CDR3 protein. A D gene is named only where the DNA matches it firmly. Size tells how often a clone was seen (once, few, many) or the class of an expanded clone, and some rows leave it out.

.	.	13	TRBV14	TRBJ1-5	TGTGCCAGCAGCCAGGGGGCCGGTCAGCCCCAGCATTTT	CASSQGAGQPQHF
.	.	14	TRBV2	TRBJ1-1	TGTGCCAGCAGTCGTACAGGGAATGTTGCTGAAGCTTTCTTT	CASSRTGNVAEAFF
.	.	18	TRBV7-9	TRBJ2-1	TGTGCCAGCAGCCCTTTCGCCTCCTTACCGAGCTCCTACAATGAGCAGTTCTTC	CASSPFASLPSSYNEQFF
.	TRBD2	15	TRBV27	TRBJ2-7	TGTGCCAGCAGTGCGGGGGACTCACGCTCATACGAGCAGTACTTC	CASSAGDSRSYEQYF
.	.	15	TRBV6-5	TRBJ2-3	TGTGCCAGCAGAATCCTCCCGGGGAGCACAGATACGCAGTATTTT	CASRILPGSTDTQYF
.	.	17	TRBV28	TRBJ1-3	TGTGCCAGCAGTCTACCCCGCACGGCCGGGACTGGAAACACCATATATTTT	CASSLPRTAGTGNTIYF
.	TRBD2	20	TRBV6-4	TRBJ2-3	TGTGCCAGCCGTCCTGACTCCTTAACGAAAACTAGCGGGACACGTAATACGCAGTATTTT	CASRPDSLTKTSGTRNTQYF
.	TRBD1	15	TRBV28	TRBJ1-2	TGTGCCAGCAGTCGGACAGGGTGGGTAGACTATGGCTACACCTTC	CASSRTGWVDYGYTF
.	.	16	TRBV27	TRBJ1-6	TGTGCCAGCAGGCTAATGGGCAGGGAGGGACCAAGCACCCTCCACTTT	CASRLMGREGPSTLHF
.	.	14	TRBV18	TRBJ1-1	TGTGCCAGCTCACCGCTTGGGGGGTTCACTGAAGCTTTCTTT	CASSPLGGFTEAFF
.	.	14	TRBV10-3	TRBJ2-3	TGTGCCATCACCGCGGGGACCAACACAGATACGCAGTATTTT	CAITAGTNTDTQYF
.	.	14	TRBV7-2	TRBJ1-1	TGTGCCAGCAGCTTTGGACAGCTGAACACTGAAGCTTTCTTT	CASSFGQLNTEAFF
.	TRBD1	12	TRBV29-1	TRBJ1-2	TGCAGCGTCCTGGGACAGGTACGGGGCTACACCTTC	CSVLGQVRGYTF
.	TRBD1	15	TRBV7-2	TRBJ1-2	TGTGCCAGCAGCTCGCCCCGGACAGGGAGCTATGGCTACACCTTC	CASSSPRTGSYGYTF
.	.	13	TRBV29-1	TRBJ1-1	TGCAGCGCCTCATCGGGGGGCGTCGCTGAAGCTTTCTTT	CSASSGGVAEAFF
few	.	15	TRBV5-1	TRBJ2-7	TGCGCCAGCAGCTTGGGAGCGGGCAACTCCTACGAGCAGTACTTC	CASSLGAGNSYEQYF
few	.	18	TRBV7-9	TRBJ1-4	TGTGCCAGCAGCCAAAACCCCCTCTACAGGGTAGCTGATGAAAAACTGTTTTTT	CASSQNPLYRVADEKLFF
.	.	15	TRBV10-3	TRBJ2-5	TGTGCCATCAGTGAACCCGACATCGGCCGACAGACCCAGTACTTC	CAISEPDIGRQTQYF
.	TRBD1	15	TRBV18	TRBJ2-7	TGTGCCAGCACCCCGACCGGGGACAGGGACTACGAGCAGTACTTC	CASTPTGDRDYEQYF
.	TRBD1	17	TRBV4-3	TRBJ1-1	TGCGCCAGCAGCCAAGACCCCGGACAGGGATTAAACACTGAAGCTTTCTTT	CASSQDPGQGLNTEAFF
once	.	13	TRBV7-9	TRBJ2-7	TGTGCCAGCAGCTTACTCCTTTTGCAGGAGCAGTACTTC	CASSLLLLQEQYF
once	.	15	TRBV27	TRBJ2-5	TGTGCCAGCAGTTCTCTACAGGAAACAGGGGAGACCCAGTACTTC	CASSSLQETGETQYF
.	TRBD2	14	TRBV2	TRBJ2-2	TGTGCCAGCAGGAAACGGGGGGTTGACGGGGAGCTGTTTTTT	CASRKRGVDGELFF
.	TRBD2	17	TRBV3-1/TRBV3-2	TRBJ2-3	TGTGCCAGCAGCCAAGAGGTCCTAGCGGCTAGCACAGATACGCAGTATTTT	CASSQEVLAASTDTQYF
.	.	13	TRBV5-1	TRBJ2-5	TGCGCCAGCAGCTTGCACAGGCAAGAGACCCAGTACTTC	CASSLHRQETQYF
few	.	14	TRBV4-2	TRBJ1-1	TGTGCCAGCAGCCAAGATGGGGGGGGCACTGAAGCTTTCTTT	CASSQDGGGTEAFF
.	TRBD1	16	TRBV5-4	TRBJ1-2	TGTGCCAGCAGCTGGTTCGCGGACAGGGATTCCCCTGGCTACACCTTC	CASSWFADRDSPGYTF
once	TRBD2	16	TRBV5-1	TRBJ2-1	TGCGCCAGCAGCCCGCGGACTAGCGGGAGTTGGTATGAGCAGTTCTTC	CASSPRTSGSWYEQFF
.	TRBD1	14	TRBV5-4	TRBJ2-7	TGTGCCAGCAGCCCCGCGGGACAGGGCTACGAGCAGTACTTC	CASSPAGQGYEQYF
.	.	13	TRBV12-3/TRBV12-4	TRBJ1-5	TGTGCCAGCAGTCGCATAAGGGGTGAGCCCCAGCATTTT	CASSRIRGEPQHF
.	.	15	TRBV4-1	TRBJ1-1	TGCGCCAGCAGCTTAGGCGGGGTCGACGGGGCTGAAGCTTTCTTT	CASSLGGVDGAEAFF
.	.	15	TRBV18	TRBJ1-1	TGTGCCAGCTCACCACCGATGGGGCAGAACACTGAAGCTTTCTTT	CASSPPMGQNTEAFF
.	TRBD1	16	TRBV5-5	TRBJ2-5	TGTGCCAGCAGCTTGGTTCCGGGACAGGGGACCGAGACCCAGTACTTC	CASSLVPGQGTETQYF
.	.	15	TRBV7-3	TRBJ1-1	TGTGCCAGCAGGCCTACAGGTGGAATGGACACTGAAGCTTTCTTT	CASRPTGGMDTEAFF
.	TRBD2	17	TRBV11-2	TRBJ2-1	TGTGCCAGCAGAGGGGGAAAACTAGCGGGGAACTACAATGAGCAGTTCTTC	CASRGGKLAGNYNEQFF
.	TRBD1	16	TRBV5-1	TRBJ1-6	TGCGCCAGCAGCTTAAACCCGACAGGGGGCGTTTCACCCCTCCACTTT	CASSLNPTGGVSPLHF
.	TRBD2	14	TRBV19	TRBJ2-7	TGTGCCAGTAGACGGAGCGGGACCGGCTACGAGCAGTACTTC	CASRRSGTGYEQYF
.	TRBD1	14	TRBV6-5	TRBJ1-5	TGTGCCAGCACTTTGACAGGGGGCGCGCAGCCCCAGCATTTT	CASTLTGGAQPQHF
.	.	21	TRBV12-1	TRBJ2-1	TGTGCCAGCAGCGTTGTCAATCGGGGGGCTAGGGAGGTAGCGGGAGACAATGAGCAGTTCTTC	CASSVVNRGAREVAGDNEQFF
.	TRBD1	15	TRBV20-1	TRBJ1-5	TGCAGTGCTAGTCGGGACAGTTATAGCAATCAGCCCCAGCATTTT	CSASRDSYSNQPQHF